This T cell receptor beta chain was retrieved from a study of blood T cell repertoires in COVID-19. About the research overall: Both acute and convalescent COVID-19 samples were obtained from the United States, Italy and Spain. In each case, the material was cDNA or gDNA derived from T cells, B-cell-depleted T cells, or PBMCs.

Per the original data handling: Reference gene primer amplification gave nucleated cell count estimates. The method was immunoSEQ multiplex PCR; TCRdb's version includes in-frame clones alone and lacks a portion of them. That table gives V, J and clone size, and the DNA gave D and trimming. The sample carries approximately 150,000 clones, roughly 90% recorded once. V was pared by 5 bases and J by 1 base, with 6 bases of the junction left unmatched. The CDR3 is 15 residues long. In germline, CDR1 is KGHSH, CDR2 LQKENI. The sequenced material came from peripheral blood. This clonotype was sampled from a human donor in a cohort sampled during active COVID-19. The chain is built from TRBV18 and TRBJ1-1; 8 bases map to TRBD1. CDR3 nucleotides: TGTGCCAGCTCATCTAACACAGGGGGGAACACTGAAGCTTTCTTT. This gives the protein CASSSNTGGNTEAFF.